This T cell receptor beta chain was recovered during a study of immune characteristics of hereditary and idiopathic chronic pancreatitis. Study-wide findings and caveats: Versus controls, both chronic pancreatitis groups showed increased diversity and reduced clonality.

In regard to this clone: Its antigen is unidentified.

The V gene's germline CDR1 is SGHVS and CDR2 FNYEAQ. The CDR3 length is 15 residues. V shed 5 bases, J shed 7 bases, and the junction held 13 bases outside the gene matches. Total pancreatectomy with islet autotransplantation was the source of the chronic pancreatitis pancreas tissue. Repertoires were generated with immunoSEQ multiplex PCR, while TCRdb's copy carries only in-frame clones and drops some. The profile shows about 9,400 clones, about 85% of them singletons. The chain is built from TRBV7-6 and TRBJ1-2; 7 bases fit TRBD1. The sequence came from a human donor with chronic pancreatitis. The sample consisted of pancreas tissue with idiopathic chronic pancreatitis. CDR3 residues: CASSPTAGTAAGYTF. The CDR3 bases are TGTGCCAGCAGCCCAACCGCCGGGACAGCAGCTGGCTACACCTTC.